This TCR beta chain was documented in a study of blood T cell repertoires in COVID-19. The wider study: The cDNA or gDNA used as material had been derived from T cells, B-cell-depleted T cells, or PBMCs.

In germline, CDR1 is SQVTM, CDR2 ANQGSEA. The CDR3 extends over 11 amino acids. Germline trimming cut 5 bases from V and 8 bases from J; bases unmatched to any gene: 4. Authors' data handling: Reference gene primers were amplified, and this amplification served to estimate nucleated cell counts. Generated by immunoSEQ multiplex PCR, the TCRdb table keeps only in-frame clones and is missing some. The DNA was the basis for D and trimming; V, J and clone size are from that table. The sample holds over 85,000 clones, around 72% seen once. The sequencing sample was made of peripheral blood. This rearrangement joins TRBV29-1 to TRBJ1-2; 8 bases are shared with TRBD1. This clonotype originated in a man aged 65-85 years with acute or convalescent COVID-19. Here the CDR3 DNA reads TGCAGCGTTCAGGGGGCGGCGGGCTACACCTTC. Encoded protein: CSVQGAAGYTF.